This entry lists 26 T cell receptor beta chains sequenced from one sample in a study of blood T cells in healthy people across ages. A sample-barcoded 5' primer and a J-beta primer mix were used in a second PCR of about 7 to 11 cycles. TCRdb used MiXCR to reprocess the 5' RACE reads, holding one entry per CDR3 protein. The repertoire has hundreds of thousands of distinct CDR3 sequences, around 30% of them found once; the top ten carry roughly 17%. Sequenced input: blood. The receptors stem from a woman of 80 years or more in good health.

Comments on this clonotype: A read error may explain this, as a much larger clone is one base away. The V and J genes are TRBV9 and TRBJ2-3, with TRBD2 matching over 8 bases. The V segment lost 0 bases and the J segment 6 bases; nucleotides outside the gene matches: 9. Germline CDR1 reads SGDLS; CDR2 reads YYNGEE. This CDR3 spans 16 amino acids. The DNA for the CDR3 is TGTGCCAGCAGCGTAGGTGGGAGGAGCGGGGGCGATACGCAGTATTTT. It codes for CASSVGGRSGGDTQYF.

Only a few counts were recorded for this clonotype. Since a much larger clone is just one base distant, this may be a read error. The genes are TRBV20-1 and TRBJ2-5; no firm D call. The DNA end favors TRBJ2-1, so the J call may be wrong. This CDR3 is built from 13 residues. Germline V lookup: CDR1 DFQATT, CDR2 SNEGSKA (reference sequence). The CDR3 DNA sequence: TGCAGTGCTCCCTACCCGATCCAAGAGACCCAGTTCTTC. Its translation is CSAPYPIQETQFF.

In this sample, this clonotype turned up once. The junction does not match germline at one end; this may be a read error. The chain is built from TRBV6-5 and TRBJ1-3; 8 bases are shared with TRBD1. Germline V gives CDR1 MNHEY, CDR2 SVGAGI. The CDR3 consists of 14 residues. CDR3: CASHTGGSGNTTYF. The CDR3 nucleotides read TGCGCCAGCCACACAGGGGGATCTGGAAACACCACATATTTT.

Note on this clonotype: Given a much more abundant clone one base away, this may be a read error. This chain uses TRBV2 with TRBJ2-5; no definite D call. Germline V lookup: CDR1 SNHLY, CDR2 FYNNEI. Trimming removed 4 bases from V and 11 bases from J, with 14 bases in between. This CDR3 has 12 residues. CDR3 sequence (DNA): TGTGCCAGCAGTGCGAACTACAATGAGCAGTACTTC. Translation: CASSANYNEQYF.

The chain employs TRBV6-1 and TRBJ1-2, with D possibly being TRBD1 (6 bases). This CDR3 has 14 amino acids. The V gene lost 7 bases and the J gene lost 8 bases, with 20 bases spanning the gap. Germline lookup yields CDR1 MNHNS and CDR2 SASEGT. CDR3 DNA: TGTGCCAGCAACGAGGGGGGGGGCGCAAGGGGCTACACCTTC. Translating it yields CASNEGGGARGYTF.

The chain links TRBV30 to TRBJ1-5; maybe TRBD1 (6 bases). The germline V gene has CDR1 GTSNPN and CDR2 SVGIG (reference sequence). The CDR3 spans 15 residues. V lost 3 bases to trimming and J lost 6 bases, with 18 bases between them. CDR3 in DNA: TGTGCCTGGAGCCCCCCCTTAGGGGGGACTCAGCCCCAGCATTTT. Protein product: CAWSPPLGGTQPQHF.

Concerning this clonotype: With a much larger clone just one base away, this may be a read error. The chain combines TRBV6-2 or TRBV6-3 with TRBJ2-5, with 8 bases identical to TRBD1. The J call may be mistaken, given a closer DNA end match to TRBJ2-7. The CDR3 covers 15 residues. Germline V gene sequence: CDR1 MNHEY, CDR2 SVGEGT. The CDR3 sequence is CASSYSGRGLSEQYF. CDR3 coding DNA: TGTGCCAGCAGTTACTCCGGCAGGGGGCTCAGCGAGCAGTACTTC.

The rearrangement links TRBV7-2 to TRBJ2-7; 13 positions agree with TRBD2. The CDR3 has 16 residues. The ends lost 3 bases at V and 2 bases at J; junction bases unmatched: 4. Germline CDR1 reads SGHTA; CDR2 reads FQGNSA. The DNA of the CDR3 is TGTGCCAGCAGCTTGGGGACTAGCGGGGCCACCTACGAGCAGTACTTC. It codes for CASSLGTSGATYEQYF.

Of note for this clonotype: A single base separates this from a much larger clone, so it may be a read error. V and J are TRBV9 and TRBJ2-5, with 8 bases aligning to TRBD1. The V segment lost 2 bases and the J segment 11 bases; nucleotides outside the gene matches: 14. The CDR3 spans 15 residues. The germline V gene encodes CDR1 SGDLS and CDR2 YYNGEE. The CDR3 is CASSVHGQGHHEQYF. The CDR3 coding sequence is TGTGCCAGCAGCGTTCACGGACAGGGCCACCATGAGCAGTACTTC.

The chain recombines TRBV12-3 or TRBV12-4 with TRBJ2-3; TRBD2 aligns across 7 bases. V shed 6 bases, J shed 6 bases, and the junction held 15 bases outside the gene matches. This CDR3 region has 16 residues. CDR3 DNA: TGTGCCAGCAGCTCCTCGGGGACTATAGCCGTGGATACGCAGTATTTT. It is translated as CASSSSGTIAVDTQYF.

The chain has TRBV5-5 and TRBJ2-1; tentative D call: TRBD2 (5 bases). The CDR3 extends over 16 amino acids. V lost 4 bases and J lost 1, with 15 bases in between. Germline V gene data show CDR1 as SGHKS and CDR2 as YYEKEE (reference sequence). The CDR3 DNA reads as TGTGCCAGCAGCCGCGGAACGGAGCGGTCCTACAATGAGCAGTTCTTC. Its translation is CASSRGTERSYNEQFF.

This clonotype was seen at least ten times. The CDR3 sequence: CASSLRDYGTDTQYF. CDR3 nucleotides: TGCGCCAGCAGCCTTAGGGACTACGGCACAGATACGCAGTATTTT. The chain joins TRBV4-3 to TRBJ2-3, with 7 bases identical to TRBD2. Germline values: CDR1 LGHNA, CDR2 YSLEER. V was pared by 4 bases and J by 1 base, with 5 bases of the junction left unmatched. The CDR3 runs to 15 residues.

This clonotype was observed at least ten times. This chain connects TRBV7-2 to TRBJ2-3; D uncertain. The CDR3 runs to 16 residues. V lost 3 bases and J 4 bases, leaving 17 bases between the germline ends. Germline V gene data show CDR1 as SGHTA and CDR2 as FQGNSA. CDR3 sequence (DNA): TGTGCCAGCAGCTTGGGTTCGGCTAGTGGGGCAGATACGCAGTATTTT. This sequence encodes CASSLGSASGADTQYF. Supplemented by reference TRBV7-2 and TRBJ2-3, the full variable domain reads GAGVSQSPSNKVTEKGKDVELRCDPISGHTALYWYRQSLGQGLEFLIYFQGNSAPDKSGLPSDRFSAERTGGSVSTLTIQRTQQEDSAVYLCASSLGSASGADTQYFGPGTRLTVL.

This clonotype showed up many times. J is TRBJ2-7 and V is TRBV7-2; 7 nucleotides line up with TRBD2. Germline trimming cut 0 bases from V and 6 bases from J; bases unmatched to any gene: 2. The CDR3 is 13 residues long. Germline CDR1 SGHTA, CDR2 FQGNSA. This chain's CDR3 is CASSLAGGSEQYF. The CDR3 nucleotides are TGTGCCAGCAGCTTAGCGGGGGGGTCCGAGCAGTACTTC.

This clonotype has just a few counts. The chain uses TRBV6-1 and TRBJ1-1, with TRBD1 matching 7 bases. V shed 2 bases, J shed 0 bases, and the junction held 6 bases outside the gene matches. This CDR3 contains 16 residues. Germline values: CDR1 MNHNS, CDR2 SASEGT. CDR3 sequence: CASSEQPGGMNTEAFF. The CDR3 DNA reads TGTGCCAGCAGTGAACAGCCAGGGGGTATGAACACTGAAGCTTTCTTT.

There are many counts of this clonotype. The chain has TRBV12-3 or TRBV12-4 and TRBJ1-2, with D possibly being TRBD1 (5 bases). The CDR3 length is 15 residues. V lost 5 bases, J lost 3 bases, and 16 bases lay in between. DNA for the CDR3: TGTGCCAGCAGTCGGTCACCAGGGTGGGACTATGGCTACACCTTC. Translating it yields CASSRSPGWDYGYTF.

In this sample, this clonotype turned up a few times. J is TRBJ2-3 and V is TRBV11-2, with TRBD1 matching over 9 bases. Germline trimming cut 5 bases from V and 6 bases from J; bases unmatched to any gene: 6. The CDR3 consists of 14 residues. The germline V gene has CDR1 SGHAT and CDR2 FQNNGV. The CDR3, as DNA: TGTGCCAGCAGCCCGGGGACAGGGAGGGATACGCAGTATTTT. Amino acid sequence: CASSPGTGRDTQYF.

This clonotype was counted ten times or more. This rearrangement joins TRBV12-3 or TRBV12-4 to TRBJ2-3; D not resolved. Trimming removed 1 base at V and 9 bases at J, with 5 bases between. The CDR3 is 11 residues long. The CDR3 loop reads CASSLVQTQYF. The CDR3 coding sequence is TGTGCCAGCAGTTTAGTTCAAACGCAGTATTTT.

Details on this clonotype: The junction and the germline gene differ at one end; a read error may be behind it. This rearrangement joins TRBV9 to TRBJ2-3; TRBD2 agrees at 9 bases. Germline V gives CDR1 SGDLS, CDR2 YYNGEE. This CDR3 has 18 amino acids. This CDR3 is CASSVAASGILSTDTQYF. The CDR3 nucleotides are TGCGCCAGCAGCGTAGCGGCTAGCGGGATACTCAGCACAGATACGCAGTATTTT.

This clonotype came up many times. The chain links TRBV18 to TRBJ1-2; unclear D gene. Germline V lookup: CDR1 KGHSH, CDR2 LQKENI. The CDR3 runs to 16 residues. Trimming shortened V by 2 bases and J by 3 bases, and 16 bases separated the two germline ends. This chain's CDR3 is CASSPSTEQSDYGYTF. CDR3 bases: TGTGCCAGCTCACCAAGCACAGAGCAGTCAGACTATGGCTACACCTTC.

This clonotype was seen ten or more times. The chain uses TRBV20-1 and TRBJ2-1, with D maybe TRBD1 (6 bases). The germline gives CDR1 DFQATT, CDR2 SNEGSKA (reference sequence). Trimming cost V 6 bases and J 0 bases, with 15 bases left between them. CDR3 length equals 15 residues. This CDR3 reads CSAKTTGSSYNEQFF. For the CDR3, the DNA is TGCAGTGCGAAAACAACAGGGAGCTCCTACAATGAGCAGTTCTTC.

V is TRBV9 and J is TRBJ2-7, with 10 bases matching TRBD2. V shed 0 bases and J 7 bases; nucleotides not matched to a gene: 7. The CDR3 is 15 residues long. The germline V gene encodes CDR1 SGDLS and CDR2 YYNGEE. The CDR3 DNA reads TGTGCCAGCAGCGTAGGGGGACTAGCGAGCAATGAGCAGTACTTC. Translation gives CASSVGGLASNEQYF.

The chain links TRBV29-1 to TRBJ1-1, with a weak D call TRBD1 (6 bases). CDR1 is SQVTM, CDR2 ANQGSEA, per germline. The V gene lost 2 bases and the J gene lost 5 bases, with 18 bases spanning the gap. CDR3 length equals 15 residues. The CDR3 region is CSVELARGGGTEAFF. The DNA for the CDR3 is TGCAGCGTTGAATTGGCTAGGGGGGGAGGGACTGAAGCTTTCTTT.

The chain links TRBV25-1 to TRBJ1-1; 8 bases agree with TRBD1. V shed 0 bases, J shed 5 bases, and the junction held 8 bases outside the gene matches. The CDR3 covers 16 residues. Per the germline V gene, CDR1 is MGHDK and CDR2 is SYGVNS. DNA of the CDR3: TGTGCCAGCAGTGAATATTACGGGACAGGAGGGACTGAAGCTTTCTTT. This sequence encodes CASSEYYGTGGTEAFF.

V usage is TRBV7-9 and J usage is TRBJ2-7; TRBD2 is a possible D gene (6 bases). Trimming took 4 bases from V and 2 from J, leaving 21 bases between them. The CDR3 covers 17 residues. CDR1 and CDR2 from the germline V gene are SEHNR and FQNEAQ (reference sequence). In nucleotides, the CDR3 is TGTGCCAGCAGCTCGGGGGTATCGGGCGGAGTAACCTACGAGCAGTACTTC. The encoded protein is CASSSGVSGGVTYEQYF.

At least ten counts were recorded for this clonotype. The rearrangement joins TRBV6-2 or TRBV6-3 to TRBJ2-5; 8 bases align to TRBD2. The V and J ends lost 4 bases and 5 bases, in that order; junction bases with no gene match: 9. CDR3 length equals 15 residues. CDR1 is MNHEY and CDR2 is SVGEGT in the germline V gene. CDR3: CASSFYGGAGETQYF. The CDR3 bases are TGTGCCAGCAGTTTCTACGGGGGGGCAGGGGAGACCCAGTACTTC.